This TCR beta chain was sequenced for a study of cytomegalovirus exposure and HLA in healthy donors. Study at large: Of over 350 genotyped donors, more than 75% grouped in the Caucasian-associated ancestry cluster.

Whole-study findings and limits: A later analysis linked a missense DCLRE1C variant to TCR beta V- and J-gene trimming. Likely technical artifact: a cluster of highly shared sequence variants.

Concerning this clone: Its target is not known.

The study ran its PCR with 60 Vbeta and 13 Jbeta primers. Clones were sequenced by immunoSEQ multiplex PCR, and TCRdb holds only the in-frame ones, with some missing. The repertoire includes around 67,000 clones, 70% to 80% of them detected once, and roughly 7.8% sits in the top ten. Trimming cost V 2 bases and J 1 base; bases outside gene matches: 3. The CDR3 consists of 15 residues. Germline-derived CDR1 and CDR2 are GTSNPN and SVGIG (reference sequence). The clonotype originates from a man younger than 35 in good health and CMV-seropositive. Sequencing was done on a sample of PBMCs. V is TRBV30 and J is TRBJ2-3; 10 bases are shared with TRBD1. The chain's CDR3 is CAWSPGTGGTDTQYF. CDR3 in DNA: TGTGCCTGGAGTCCCGGGACAGGGGGCACAGATACGCAGTATTTT.